This entry lists 31 T cell receptor beta chains sequenced from one sample in a study of T cell repertoires in cytomegalovirus infection. MiXCR, applied by TCRdb to the reads, yields one record per CDR3 protein. This sample has about 180,000 distinct CDR3 sequences; around 14% occur once, and the top ten carry 25% to 30%. Material: PBMCs. These receptors originate from a human donor in good health (CMV status not recorded). Some clones in this sample may be carry-over from other donors' samples.

This clonotype was found many times. The rearrangement uses TRBV11-1 and TRBJ2-4; D gene unclear. V was trimmed by 4 bases and J by 0 bases, leaving 10 bases between them. Germline-derived CDR1 and CDR2 are SGHAT and FQDESV (reference sequence). The CDR3 is 15 amino acids. Here the CDR3 reads CASSSTVLAKNIQYF. CDR3 bases: TGTGCCAGCAGCTCGACTGTCCTAGCCAAAAACATTCAGTACTTC.

In its sample, this clonotype was seen many times. The chain recombines TRBV7-8 with TRBJ1-2; 7 bases map to TRBD1. The CDR3 runs 16 residues. Germline lookup yields CDR1 SGHVS and CDR2 FQNEAQ. Losses at the gene ends were 2 bases for V and 6 bases for J; bases not matched to a gene: 12. Here the CDR3 DNA reads TGTGCCAGCAGCTTAAGATTAATCGACAGGGTTCATGGCTACACCTTC. Translating gives CASSLRLIDRVHGYTF.

This clonotype was seen ten or more times. CDR3 DNA: TGTGCCAGCAGTTACTCCCAACGGGAGGGCCCCTACGAGCAGTACTTC. Translation: CASSYSQREGPYEQYF. The chain couples TRBV6-2 or TRBV6-3 to TRBJ2-7, with 8 bases lining up with TRBD2. V was pared by 0 bases and J by 2 bases, with 6 bases of the junction left unmatched. The CDR3 has 16 amino acids. In germline, CDR1 is MNHEY, CDR2 SVGEGT.

V and J are TRBV18 and TRBJ2-1; the D gene is possibly TRBD2 (9 bases). The germline gives CDR1 KGHSH, CDR2 LQKENI. The V end was cut by 6 bases, the J end by 4 bases, with 34 bases between. The CDR3 has 21 amino acids. CDR3 DNA sequence: TGTGCCAGCTCTCTACTGCCCGACAGGGGAGGAACTAGCGGGTTTTACAATGAGCAGTTCTTC. This encodes CASSLLPDRGGTSGFYNEQFF.

The V gene is TRBV2, the J gene TRBJ2-5; D is possibly TRBD1 or TRBD2 (5 bases each). Germline V CDR1 and CDR2: SNHLY, FYNNEI. The V end lost 6 bases, the J end lost 5 bases, and 13 bases lay between the germline ends. There are 13 residues in the CDR3. The CDR3 bases are TGTGCCAGCAGATCGGGACCTCTGGAGACCCAGTACTTC. Amino acid sequence: CASRSGPLETQYF.

This clonotype was observed at least ten times. The CDR3 region is CASSESGRLTYEQYF. CDR3 DNA sequence: TGTGCCAGCAGTGAATCTGGTAGACTCACCTACGAGCAGTACTTC. The chain employs TRBV25-1 and TRBJ2-7; D is unclear. This CDR3 spans 15 amino acids. Germline loops: CDR1 MGHDK, CDR2 SYGVNS. The V gene lost 1 base and the J gene lost 2 bases, with 12 bases spanning the gap.

This clonotype appeared many times. The chain joins TRBV24-1 to TRBJ2-1, with 11 bases that match TRBD2. The CDR3 loop spans 18 amino acids. Germline V lookup: CDR1 KGHDR, CDR2 SFDVKD. V gave up 4 bases and J gave up 0 bases; unmatched junction bases: 7. The DNA for the CDR3 is TGTGCCACCAGTGACCGAGGACTAGCGGGTCACTCCTACAATGAGCAGTTCTTC. It is translated as CATSDRGLAGHSYNEQFF.

The CDR3 DNA reads as TGTGCCAGCAGTACCACGGGACTAGCGGGAGGCCTTCGTTACGAGCAGTACTTC. As protein: CASSTTGLAGGLRYEQYF. This rearrangement joins TRBV6-2 or TRBV6-3 to TRBJ2-7; 15 nucleotides align to TRBD2. V lost 5 bases to trimming and J lost 4 bases; unmatched junction nucleotides: 12. The CDR3 covers 18 residues. CDR1 and CDR2 from the germline V gene are MNHEY and SVGEGT.

This clonotype was seen a handful of times. The chain joins TRBV28 to TRBJ2-1; possible D gene TRBD1, 5 bases. The CDR3 consists of 15 residues. Germline V CDR1 and CDR2: MDHEN, SYDVKM. V was pared by 6 bases and J by 0 bases, with 12 bases between. CDR3 nucleotide sequence: TGTGCCAGCAGGGCGACAGTTCTCTCCTACAATGAGCAGTTCTTC. It specifies CASRATVLSYNEQFF.

The rearrangement joins TRBV12-3 or TRBV12-4 to TRBJ1-1; weak D call: TRBD1 (5 bases). This CDR3 comprises 12 residues. V dropped 6 bases and J dropped 4 bases, with 9 bases sitting between them. The CDR3 bases are TGTGCCAGCAGGGTGGGGGTCACTGAAGCTTTCTTT. Translation gives CASRVGVTEAFF.

This clonotype appeared many times. The chain combines TRBV20-1 with TRBJ2-7; D assignment may be TRBD1 or TRBD2 (5 bases each). Per germline, CDR1 DFQATT and CDR2 SNEGSKA (reference sequence). CDR3 length: 15 residues. V dropped 3 bases and J dropped 0 bases, with 15 bases sitting between them. The CDR3 reads CSARPWDLLSYEQYF. DNA of the CDR3: TGCAGTGCTAGGCCCTGGGACCTCCTCTCCTACGAGCAGTACTTC.

The chain uses TRBV25-1 and TRBJ2-2; D may match TRBD1 or TRBD2 (5 bases each). Trimming removed 9 bases from V and 0 bases from J, with 14 bases in between. Germline CDR1 reads MGHDK; CDR2 reads SYGVNS. The length of the CDR3 is 15 residues. CDR3 DNA sequence: TGTGCCAGGACCTACGGGGCAGCGAACACCGGGGAGCTGTTTTTT. This gives the protein CARTYGAANTGELFF.

The chain uses TRBV5-1 and TRBJ2-5, with 7 positions matching TRBD1. V was clipped by 4 bases and J by 0 bases; unmatched bases: 9. The germline gives CDR1 SGHRS, CDR2 YFSETQ. The CDR3 covers 16 residues. CDR3 loop: CASSPRDRLYQETQYF. CDR3 coding DNA: TGCGCCAGCAGCCCACGGGACAGATTATACCAAGAGACCCAGTACTTC.

This chain joins TRBV6-5 and TRBJ1-1, with TRBD1 matching 9 bases. This CDR3 is built from 16 residues. CDR1 MNHEY and CDR2 SVGAGI come from the germline V gene. J was trimmed by 1 base and V by 6 bases; bases with no gene match: 9. The CDR3: CASSRGGQGGNTEAFF. CDR3 DNA sequence: TGTGCCAGCAGCCGGGGGGGACAGGGCGGGAACACTGAAGCTTTCTTT.

The table lists this clonotype with a few counts. The rearrangement uses TRBV18 and TRBJ2-1; D is possibly TRBD2 (6 bases). Germline V lookup: CDR1 KGHSH, CDR2 LQKENI. The V end was cut by 0 bases, the J end by 7 bases, with 16 bases between. The CDR3 runs 16 residues. In DNA, the CDR3 is TGTGCCAGCTCACCACCACGTGGGAGGCTTAGGAATGAGCAGTTCTTC. Its translation is CASSPPRGRLRNEQFF.

The chain carries TRBV7-9 and TRBJ1-1; possible D gene TRBD1, 5 bases. Germline CDR1 SEHNR, CDR2 FQNEAQ (reference sequence). With 6 bases removed from V and 8 bases from J, the gap between germline ends came to 19 bases. The CDR3 contains 14 residues. CDR3 sequence (DNA): TGTGCCAGCAGAGATACAGGCGTTCAGGGCGAAGCTTTCTTT. The encoded protein is CASRDTGVQGEAFF.

V is TRBV14 and J is TRBJ1-2; D remains ambiguous. The CDR3 is 14 amino acids. Germline V lookup: CDR1 SGHDN, CDR2 FVKESK. V was shortened by 6 bases and J by 5 bases, with 16 bases between the two germline ends. CDR3 sequence: CASRSGQLPYGYTF. The CDR3, as DNA: TGTGCCAGCAGGAGTGGGCAGCTACCTTATGGCTACACCTTC. The full variable domain, its missing parts supplied by reference TRBV14 and TRBJ1-2, is EAGVTQFPSHSVIEKGQTVTLRCDPISGHDNLYWYRRVMGKEIKFLLHFVKESKQDESGMPNNRFLAERTGGTYSTLKVQPAELEDSGVYFCASRSGQLPYGYTFGSGTRLTVV.

This clonotype has ten or more counts. V gene TRBV11-2 combines with J gene TRBJ1-4; D is ambiguous. The germline CDR1 and CDR2 sequences are SGHAT and FQNNGV. Trimming pared 5 bases from V and 6 bases from J, leaving 19 bases between. This CDR3 has 16 residues. The DNA of the CDR3 is TGTGCCAGCAGCCTCCTCGGCGCGGCCGGGGATGAAAAACTGTTTTTT. It encodes CASSLLGAAGDEKLFF. The full variable domain, in which reference TRBV11-2 and TRBJ1-4 provide the parts outside the CDR3, is EAGVAQSPRYKIIEKRQSVAFWCNPISGHATLYWYQQILGQGPKLLIQFQNNGVVDDSQLPKDRFSAERLKGVDSTLKIQPAKLEDSAVYLCASSLLGAAGDEKLFFGSGTQLSVL.

This clonotype has a count of ten or more. The CDR3 reads CASSLGGGSPQGETQYF. The CDR3 DNA reads as TGTGCCAGCAGCTTAGGGGGTGGCAGCCCTCAGGGAGAGACCCAGTACTTC. V gene TRBV7-2 combines with J gene TRBJ2-5; D is possibly TRBD1 (5 bases). Germline CDR1 reads SGHTA; CDR2 reads FQGNSA. The CDR3 runs to 17 residues. V shed 1 base and J shed 4 bases, with 19 bases lying between them.

This clonotype was counted only a few times. This chain uses TRBV7-2 with TRBJ2-7; TRBD2 aligns across 10 bases. The CDR3 is 14 residues long. V shed 2 bases and J 4 bases; nucleotides not matched to a gene: 2. In germline, CDR1 is SGHTA, CDR2 FQGNSA. As DNA, the CDR3 is TGTGCCAGCAGCTTACAACTAGCGGGATACGAGCAGTACTTC. This gives the protein CASSLQLAGYEQYF.

In nucleotides, the CDR3 is TGCAGCGTTGGGGAGGGGCTAGGTCAGCCCCAGCATTTT. It is translated as CSVGEGLGQPQHF. This rearrangement joins TRBV29-1 to TRBJ1-5, with a possible D match to TRBD1 (5 bases). CDR3 length: 13 residues. V was clipped by 4 bases and J by 6 bases, with 13 bases between them. The germline CDR1 and CDR2 sequences are SQVTM and ANQGSEA.

The chain combines TRBV28 with TRBJ2-2, with 7 nucleotides matching TRBD2. Germline trimming cut 5 bases from V and 6 bases from J; bases unmatched to any gene: 6. Germline values: CDR1 MDHEN, CDR2 SYDVKM. The CDR3 extends over 14 amino acids. The CDR3 DNA is TGTGCCAGCAGTCCGACTAGCCGGGCCGGGGAGCTGTTTTTT. Protein sequence: CASSPTSRAGELFF.

This clonotype came up many times. This chain links TRBV6-5 with TRBJ2-7; 7 bases line up with TRBD1. Per the germline V gene, CDR1 is MNHEY and CDR2 is SVGAGI. The CDR3 length is 14 residues. J lost 2 bases, V lost 6 bases, and 7 bases had no gene match. The CDR3 sequence is CASRTQGLPYEQYF. The CDR3 nucleotides read TGTGCCAGCAGAACACAGGGGCTACCCTACGAGCAGTACTTC.

This clonotype was counted a few times. The gene calls are TRBV20-1 and TRBJ2-5; D gene uncertain. The germline V and J ends were trimmed by 0 bases and 4 bases, with 9 bases remaining between them. CDR3 size: 13 residues. CDR1 DFQATT and CDR2 SNEGSKA come from the germline V gene (reference sequence). CDR3 protein: CSARDLGRETQYF. DNA of the CDR3: TGCAGTGCTAGAGATCTCGGCCGAGAGACCCAGTACTTC.

This clonotype was observed at least ten times. The rearrangement links TRBV27 to TRBJ1-1; no firm D call. The CDR3 extends over 14 amino acids. The germline gives CDR1 MNHEY, CDR2 SMNVEV (reference sequence). V lost 2 bases to trimming and J lost 1 base, with 8 bases between them. CDR3 amino acids: CASSLPGSNTEAFF. CDR3 in DNA: TGTGCCAGCAGTTTACCGGGCTCGAACACTGAAGCTTTCTTT.

The V call is TRBV27, the J call TRBJ2-3; D remains ambiguous. The ends were cut back, 7 bases at V and 0 bases at J, with 14 bases in the middle. Germline V gene lookup returns CDR1 MNHEY and CDR2 SMNVEV (reference sequence). This CDR3 comprises 15 residues. CDR3 coding DNA: TGTGCCAGCAAACCGATCACAACAAGCACAGATACGCAGTATTTT. The encoded protein is CASKPITTSTDTQYF.

Notes on this clonotype: A read error is possible here, since a much larger clone lies one base away. V and J are TRBV7-2 and TRBJ2-3; D tentatively fits TRBD1 or TRBD2 (6 bases each). The V end lost 1 base, the J end lost 4 bases, and 12 bases lay between the germline ends. The CDR3 has 15 residues. Germline V gene sequence: CDR1 SGHTA, CDR2 FQGNSA. DNA of the CDR3: TGTGCCAGCAGCTTAGGGGGGGCGGGCGCAGATACGCAGTATTTT. Residues: CASSLGGAGADTQYF.

This clonotype was seen repeatedly, ten times or more. V and J are TRBV7-2 and TRBJ1-5; D unclear. V shed 5 bases and J shed 6 bases, with 14 bases lying between them. This CDR3 region has 14 residues. From germline, CDR1 is SGHTA and CDR2 FQGNSA. This CDR3 reads CASSSSMGSQPQHF. CDR3 nucleotide sequence: TGTGCCAGCAGCAGTTCGATGGGTAGTCAGCCCCAGCATTTT.

This clonotype was seen only a few times. V and J are TRBV5-1 and TRBJ2-5, with D possibly called TRBD1 or TRBD2 (5 bases each). Looked up from germline, CDR1 is SGHRS and CDR2 is YFSETQ. The CDR3 consists of 17 residues. Trimming cost V 3 bases and J 2 bases, with 20 bases left between them. CDR3: CASSSLASPGPQETQYF. The CDR3 DNA is TGCGCCAGCAGCTCACTTGCCAGCCCGGGACCTCAAGAGACCCAGTACTTC.

V is TRBV4-2 and J is TRBJ2-2, with 9 bases fitting TRBD1. Per germline, CDR1 LGHNA and CDR2 YNFKEQ. The V segment lost 4 bases and the J segment 7 bases; nucleotides outside the gene matches: 7. This CDR3 comprises 15 residues. The DNA for the CDR3 is TGTGCCAGCAGCCCATCGGACAGGGGAGGCGGGGAGCTGTTTTTT. Its translation: CASSPSDRGGGELFF.

J is TRBJ1-2 and V is TRBV29-1; 8 nucleotides align to TRBD1. Germline V lookup: CDR1 SQVTM, CDR2 ANQGSEA. The V gene end was trimmed by 6 bases and the J gene end by 1 base; junction bases not matched to a gene: 10. CDR3 length: 15 residues. Written as DNA, the CDR3 is TGCAGCGTGGACCCCACAGGGGGTGGTAACTATGGCTACACCTTC. This sequence encodes CSVDPTGGGNYGYTF.